The sequence of this TCR beta chain was determined in a study of blood T cell repertoires in COVID-19. In the study overall: Acute-phase and convalescent COVID-19 samples originated in the United States, Italy and Spain.

The Seattle patients joined while their infection was active and were tracked longitudinally afterward. From germline, CDR1 is LGHNA and CDR2 YSLEER. The V gene end was trimmed by 3 bases and the J gene end by 7 bases; junction bases not matched to a gene: 6. The CDR3 has 14 residues. Authors' methods: Amplification from reference gene primers served as the basis for estimated nucleated cell counts. The table came from immunoSEQ multiplex PCR; TCRdb's copy has only in-frame clones and leaves some out. D and trimming come from the DNA, and the V and J calls and clone size come from that table. Of 30,000 to 40,000 clones in the sample, around four fifths are singletons; the top ten hold over 1.5%.

The chain has TRBV4-3 and TRBJ1-2, with TRBD1 identical over 9 bases. The receptor comes from a man aged 60 to 75 with COVID-19, enrolled during active disease. Specimen: peripheral blood. This CDR3 is CASSQGQGSSGYTF. Written as DNA, the CDR3 is TGCGCCAGCAGCCAGGGACAGGGAAGTAGTGGCTACACCTTC.